This passage covers 32 T cell receptor beta chains from one sample sequenced in a study of regulatory T cells in long-lasting Graves disease. iRepertoire HTBI primers and Arm-PCR of CDR3 regions built TCR beta libraries. TCRdb called the multiplex PCR reads again in MiXCR, with one record for every CDR3 protein. This table has about 460,000 distinct CDR3 sequences, 22% appearing once. Time point given: persistent/refractory GD, antithyroid drugs over 5 years with positive TRAb. Generation of the TCR library employed RNA extracted from PBMCs. The material was peripheral blood mononuclear cells (PBMCs), obtained when the disease was refractory, from a patient treated with antithyroid drugs. Every receptor here comes from a female donor with Graves disease.

The chain has TRBV4-3 and TRBJ1-4, with D hard to call. The CDR3 contains 16 residues. The ends were cut back, 4 bases at V and 7 bases at J, with 19 bases in the middle. Germline V gene sequence: CDR1 LGHNA, CDR2 YSLEER. CDR3 region: CASSPSRMGEVEKLFF. The CDR3 nucleotides are TGCGCCAGCAGCCCTTCAAGGATGGGTGAGGTTGAAAAACTGTTTTTT.

The J gene is TRBJ1-1, the V gene TRBV13; D not certain. The V gene lost 1 base and the J gene lost 4 bases, with 7 bases spanning the gap. The CDR3 consists of 13 residues. CDR1 is PRHDT and CDR2 is FYEKMQ in the germline V gene (reference sequence). CDR3 loop: CASSLESTTEAFF. The CDR3 coding sequence is TGTGCCAGCAGCTTAGAATCTACCACTGAAGCTTTCTTT.

This clonotype was counted at least ten times. The junction and the germline gene differ at one end; a read error may be behind it. Written as DNA, the CDR3 is TGCAGCATTGGGGAGGTACAGCCCCCCTACGAGCAGTATTTC. It is translated as CSIGEVQPPYEQYF. The genes are TRBV29-1 and TRBJ2-7; perhaps TRBD2 as D (6 bases). Germline values: CDR1 SQVTM, CDR2 ANQGSEA. The CDR3 spans 14 residues.

In its sample, this clonotype was seen a few times. This chain links TRBV20-1 with TRBJ2-7; a possible D gene is TRBD1 (6 bases). The CDR3 extends over 14 amino acids. Germline assignment: CDR1 DFQATT and CDR2 SNEGSKA (reference sequence). V shed 3 bases and J shed 1 base, with 13 bases lying between them. This CDR3 reads CSAREAGVSYEQYF. DNA for the CDR3: TGCAGTGCTAGGGAGGCAGGGGTGTCCTACGAGCAGTACTTC.

Note on this clonotype: A much larger clone is a single base away; this may be a read error. The chain carries TRBV3-1 and TRBJ2-5, with a possible D match to TRBD2 (6 bases). The germline CDR1 and CDR2 sequences are LGHDT and YNNKEL (reference sequence). This CDR3 is built from 16 residues. The germline V and J ends were trimmed by 0 bases and 9 bases, with 20 bases remaining between them. For the CDR3, the DNA is TGTGCCAGCAGCCAAGAAGGGATCCGGTCGTGGGAGGCCCAGTACTTC. Translation gives CASSQEGIRSWEAQYF.

The rearrangement links TRBV20-1 to TRBJ2-7; 7 bases align to TRBD1. After removal of 7 bases from V and 1 base from J, the junction contained 7 bases not matched to a gene. Germline V gene data show CDR1 as DFQATT and CDR2 as SNEGSKA (reference sequence). The length of the CDR3 is 13 residues. The chain's CDR3 is CSVPGTASYEQYF. CDR3 nucleotides: TGCAGTGTCCCCGGGACAGCATCCTACGAGCAGTACTTC.

The V gene is TRBV4-1, the J gene TRBJ1-1; unclear D gene. The CDR3 has 16 residues. Germline-derived CDR1 and CDR2 are MGHRA and YSYEKL. V lost 1 base to trimming and J lost 3 bases, with 15 bases between them. The CDR3 loop is CASSQAAVSQYTEAFF. In DNA form, the CDR3 reads TGCGCCAGCAGCCAAGCGGCGGTCAGCCAGTACACTGAAGCTTTCTTT.

The genes are TRBV25-1 and TRBJ2-3, with a tentative D call TRBD2 (6 bases). Germline V gives CDR1 MGHDK, CDR2 SYGVNS. Trimming removed 7 bases from V and 3 bases from J, with 11 bases in between. The CDR3 contains 13 residues. The DNA for the CDR3 is TGTGCCAGCACCTTGGGGGGAACAGATACGCAGTATTTT. This gives the protein CASTLGGTDTQYF.

Details on this clonotype: This sequence may be a read error, since a much larger clone differs from it by one base. The rearrangement links TRBV6-1 to TRBJ2-5; 9 bases agree with TRBD1. The CDR3 spans 15 residues. The germline gives CDR1 MNHNS, CDR2 SASEGT. CDR3 sequence: CASSGSYRGQETQHF. CDR3 sequence (DNA): TGTGCCAGCAGTGGAAGTTACAGGGGGCAGGAGACCCAGCACTTC.

V gene TRBV7-2 combines with J gene TRBJ1-5, with D unclear. Germline CDR1 and CDR2: SGHTA and FQGNSA. V was pared by 1 base and J by 7 bases, with 8 bases between. There are 13 residues in the CDR3. CDR3 in amino acids: CASSLVGTQPQHF. The DNA of the CDR3 is TGTGCCAGCAGCTTAGTTGGTACACAGCCCCAGCATTTT. Full variable domain (rest looked up from reference TRBV7-2 and TRBJ1-5): GAGVSQSPSNKVTEKGKDVELRCDPISGHTALYWYRQSLGQGLEFLIYFQGNSAPDKSGLPSDRFSAERTGGSVSTLTIQRTQQEDSAVYLCASSLVGTQPQHFGDGTRLSIL.

The rearrangement joins TRBV29-1 to TRBJ2-6; no reliable D call. Deletions cut 0 bases from V and 0 bases from J, with 12 bases between. Germline CDR1 SQVTM, CDR2 ANQGSEA. This CDR3 has 17 residues. The CDR3 sequence is CSVEDRDTTSGANVLTF. The CDR3 bases are TGCAGCGTTGAAGATCGAGACACAACCTCTGGGGCCAACGTCCTGACTTTC. Complete variable domain (other parts from reference TRBV29-1 and TRBJ2-6): SAVISQKPSRDICQRGTSLTIQCQVDSQVTMMFWYRQQPGQSLTLIATANQGSEATYESGFVIDKFPISRPNLTFSTLTVSNMSPEDSSIYLCSVEDRDTTSGANVLTFGAGSRLTVL.

This chain links TRBV9 with TRBJ1-2; 8 nucleotides agree with TRBD1. With 0 bases clipped from V and 8 bases from J, the junction kept 9 bases outside the gene matches. This CDR3 has 15 residues. In germline, CDR1 is SGDLS, CDR2 YYNGEE. The CDR3 DNA follows: TGTGCCAGCAGCGTAGTCCCGGCAGGGGGCAACGGCTACACCTTC. This translates into CASSVVPAGGNGYTF.

This clonotype came up once. The chain is built from TRBV5-1 and TRBJ2-3; D call uncertain. Germline values: CDR1 SGHRS, CDR2 YFSETQ. The CDR3 runs 15 residues. Trimming took 4 bases from V and 5 from J, leaving 17 bases between them. This CDR3 is CASSPLPSPQDTQYF. The CDR3 nucleotides read TGCGCCAGCAGCCCCTTACCATCCCCCCAAGATACGCAGTATTTT.

This clonotype was found many times. V and J are TRBV2 and TRBJ2-7, with TRBD2 identical over 7 bases. Unmatched junction bases numbered 11, after V lost 9 bases and J lost 6 bases. The CDR3 loop spans 13 amino acids. The germline V gene has CDR1 SNHLY and CDR2 FYNNEI. CDR3 amino acids: CASRLAFSTEQYF. The CDR3 nucleotides are TGTGCCAGTCGACTAGCATTCTCTACCGAGCAGTACTTC. Supplemented by reference TRBV2 and TRBJ2-7, the full variable domain reads EPEVTQTPSHQVTQMGQEVILRCVPISNHLYFYWYRQILGQKVEFLVSFYNNEISEKSEIFDDQFSVERPDGSNFTLKIRSTKLEDSAMYFCASRLAFSTEQYFGPGTRLTVT.

The chain recombines TRBV29-1 with TRBJ2-5; 10 bases line up with TRBD2. CDR1 SQVTM and CDR2 ANQGSEA come from the germline V gene. The trim removed 4 bases at V and 4 bases at J, leaving 6 bases unmatched. The CDR3 is 14 amino acids. CDR3 protein: CSVGKTSGTETQYF. The CDR3, as DNA: TGCAGCGTTGGAAAAACTAGCGGGACAGAGACCCAGTACTTC.

The rearrangement links TRBV20-1 to TRBJ2-5; 8 bases are a match to TRBD2. The CDR3 is 15 residues long. Germline V gene lookup returns CDR1 DFQATT and CDR2 SNEGSKA (reference sequence). Trimming took 3 bases from V and 5 from J; bases not matched to a gene: 11. CDR3 amino acids: CSARAISGMGETQYF. CDR3 DNA sequence: TGCAGTGCTAGGGCGATTAGCGGGATGGGGGAGACCCAGTACTTC.

The genes are TRBV5-1 and TRBJ2-2, with D tentatively TRBD1 (6 bases). CDR1 is SGHRS, CDR2 YFSETQ, per germline. The CDR3 has 14 residues. Trimming removed 4 bases at V and 6 bases at J, with 13 bases between. The CDR3 reads CASSVEQGAGELFF. The CDR3 bases are TGCGCCAGCAGCGTAGAACAGGGAGCCGGGGAGCTGTTTTTT.

The chain recombines TRBV18 with TRBJ2-5; 8 nucleotides match TRBD1. V trimming: 5 bases; J trimming: 4 bases; junction bases outside the gene matches: 9. CDR3 length: 15 residues. Looked up from germline, CDR1 is KGHSH and CDR2 is LQKENI. CDR3 in amino acids: CASSAGQGWGETQYF. In DNA form, the CDR3 reads TGTGCCAGCTCAGCCGGACAGGGATGGGGAGAGACCCAGTACTTC.

The V call is TRBV28, the J call TRBJ2-2, with 7 bases fitting TRBD2. This CDR3 has 15 residues. J gave up 2 bases and V 10 bases, and 10 bases lay outside the gene matches. CDR1 is MDHEN and CDR2 is SYDVKM in the germline V gene. The CDR3 DNA is TGTGCCACCAGATTGGGGGGGAGAAACACCGGGGAGCTGTTTTTT. As protein: CATRLGGRNTGELFF.

This clonotype was picked up many times. CDR3: CASSPEDSYEQYF. For the CDR3, the DNA is TGTGCCAGCAGCCCAGAAGACTCCTACGAGCAGTACTTC. The chain is built from TRBV12-3 or TRBV12-4 and TRBJ2-7; D is undetermined. Trimming stripped 6 bases from V and 0 bases from J, with 9 bases between. The CDR3 has 13 amino acids.

This chain joins TRBV27 and TRBJ2-7; possibly TRBD1 or TRBD2 for D (6 bases each). Trimming took off 5 bases at V and 0 bases at J, with 17 bases between the two ends. Germline V gene lookup returns CDR1 MNHEY and CDR2 SMNVEV (reference sequence). The CDR3 is 16 amino acids. CDR3 sequence (DNA): TGTGCCAGCAGTCCCCATCCGGGGGCCCCCTCCTACGAGCAGTACTTC. Amino acids: CASSPHPGAPSYEQYF.

As for this clonotype: A much bigger clone sits one base away, suggesting this may be a read error. This chain joins TRBV28 and TRBJ1-1; no firm D call. Germline V gene data show CDR1 as MDHEN and CDR2 as SYDVKM. The CDR3 has 12 residues. DNA of the CDR3: TGTGCCAGTTTGATCGGAAACACTGGAGCTTTCTTT. This codes for CASLIGNTGAFF.

The sample holds a few counts of this clonotype. The chain combines TRBV19 with TRBJ2-2, with D possibly being TRBD1 (5 bases). This CDR3 is 15 amino acids long. The germline CDR1 and CDR2 sequences are LNHDA and SQIVND (reference sequence). The V end lost 3 bases, the J end lost 6 bases, and 14 bases lay between the germline ends. In nucleotides, the CDR3 is TGTGCCAGTAGTATGCAGGGTATGGGCTCCGGGGAGCTGTTTTTT. Translation gives CASSMQGMGSGELFF.

This clonotype was recorded at least ten times. The rearrangement joins TRBV5-6 to TRBJ2-2; maybe TRBD2 (5 bases). V lost 0 bases and J 4 bases, leaving 10 bases between the germline ends. This CDR3 is built from 15 residues. Germline CDR1 reads SGHDT; CDR2 reads YYEEEE. CDR3 sequence (DNA): TGTGCCAGCAGCTTGGTACTAGTCGGCACCGGGGAGCTGTTTTTT. Translating gives CASSLVLVGTGELFF.

In its sample, this clonotype was seen many times. DNA of the CDR3: TGTGCCAGCAGCAACAGGGATCGTTACGAGCAGTACTTC. Translating gives CASSNRDRYEQYF. This chain links TRBV6-1 with TRBJ2-7; TRBD1 is a possible D gene (6 bases). The CDR3 loop spans 13 amino acids. Trimming left V 6 bases short and J 4 bases short, with 13 bases between. Germline V gives CDR1 MNHNS, CDR2 SASEGT.

This clonotype has ten or more counts. The rearrangement joins TRBV2 to TRBJ2-5, with no clear D. CDR3 size: 12 residues. Trimming left V 5 bases short and J 5 bases short, with 9 bases between. Germline assignment: CDR1 SNHLY and CDR2 FYNNEI. CDR3 bases: TGTGCCAGCAGTTTGCTGGCCGAGACCCAGTACTTC. Protein sequence: CASSLLAETQYF.

The sample holds many counts of this clonotype. V gene TRBV27 combines with J gene TRBJ2-7; D may be TRBD1 (6 bases). The CDR3 length is 16 residues. The germline CDR1 and CDR2 sequences are MNHEY and SMNVEV (reference sequence). Trimming took 4 bases from V and 0 from J, leaving 16 bases between them. Written as DNA, the CDR3 is TGTGCCAGCAGTTCGATTCTCCGGGACAACTCCTACGAGCAGTACTTC. Encoded protein: CASSSILRDNSYEQYF.

This clonotype came up a few times. The chain joins TRBV6-2 or TRBV6-3 to TRBJ1-4, with D maybe TRBD1 (6 bases). Trimming left V 6 bases short and J 5 bases short, with 10 bases between. CDR3 size: 13 residues. The V gene's germline CDR1 is MNHEY and CDR2 SVGEGT. The DNA of the CDR3 is TGTGCCAGCAGAGGACAGCGAAATGAAAAACTGTTTTTT. Its protein is CASRGQRNEKLFF.

CDR3 region: CASSLPGVYNEQFF. DNA for the CDR3: TGTGCCAGCAGCTTGCCAGGAGTCTACAATGAGCAGTTCTTC. The chain uses TRBV5-4 and TRBJ2-1; D is ambiguous. V lost 1 base to trimming and J lost 3 bases, with 8 bases between them. CDR3 size: 14 residues. Looked up from germline, CDR1 is SGHNT and CDR2 is YYREEE (reference sequence). Complete variable domain (other parts from reference TRBV5-4 and TRBJ2-1): ETGVTQSPTHLIKTRGQQVTLRCSSQSGHNTVSWYQQALGQGPQFIFQYYREEENGRGNFPPRFSGLQFPNYSSELNVNALELDDSALYLCASSLPGVYNEQFFGPGTRLTVL.

This chain links TRBV5-1 with TRBJ2-7, with D perhaps assigned TRBD1 or TRBD2 (5 bases each). V shed 4 bases and J shed 1 base, with 18 bases lying between them. The CDR3 loop spans 16 amino acids. From germline, CDR1 is SGHRS and CDR2 YFSETQ. The CDR3 DNA follows: TGCGCCAGCAGCCCTGGGATGGGACCGACGTCCTACGAGCAGTACTTC. It codes for CASSPGMGPTSYEQYF. Full variable domain (missing parts from reference TRBV5-1 and TRBJ2-7): KAGVTQTPRYLIKTRGQQVTLSCSPISGHRSVSWYQQTPGQGLQFLFEYFSETQRNKGNFPGRFSGRQFSNSRSEMNVSTLELGDSALYLCASSPGMGPTSYEQYFGPGTRLTVT.

This clonotype was observed many times. CDR3 DNA: TGCAGTGCTAGGGGGGAGGGGCAGCTACTTTCCTATGGCTACACCTTC. It translates to CSARGEGQLLSYGYTF. V usage is TRBV20-1 and J usage is TRBJ1-2; TRBD1 might be the D (5 bases). V dropped 3 bases and J dropped 4 bases, with 21 bases sitting between them. Germline CDR1 DFQATT, CDR2 SNEGSKA (reference sequence). This CDR3 is 16 amino acids long.

Notes on this clonotype: Compared with germline, one end of the junction differs, possibly owing to a read error. The chain is built from TRBV3-1 and TRBJ1-1; possible D gene TRBD1, 5 bases. From germline, CDR1 is LGHDT and CDR2 YNNKEL (reference sequence). This CDR3 contains 14 residues. CDR3 bases: TGTGCCAGCAGCCCCCGTTGGGACGAAATCGAAGCTTCCTTT. Residues: CASSPRWDEIEASF.